The 21 T cell receptor beta chains below all came from one sample that was sequenced in a study of shared clonotypes between healthy human individuals. Profiling relied on immunoSEQ multiplex PCR, and the TCRdb table lists in-frame clones only, not all of them. Found here are about 2 million clones, approximately 94% of them singletons; the top ten hold more than 0.95%. CD8 cells classed as naive were CD45RO-negative and positively selected for CCR7, excluding terminally differentiated effector memory CD45RA+ cells. Material for sequencing was naive CD8+ T cells sorted from blood. The receptors were gathered from a man between 18 and 29 years old in good health.

The chain is built from TRBV4-1 and TRBJ1-1; D ambiguous. Trimming took 4 bases from V and 1 from J, leaving 13 bases between them. CDR1 is MGHRA and CDR2 is YSYEKL in the germline V gene. The CDR3 is made up of 15 amino acids. CDR3 nucleotides: TGCGCCAGCAGCCCCGGGGAGAAAACGAACACTGAAGCTTTCTTT. This translates into CASSPGEKTNTEAFF.

This clone was seen once. This chain links TRBV5-4 with TRBJ2-7; weak D call: TRBD2 (6 bases). V lost 7 bases and J 3 bases, leaving 14 bases between the germline ends. The CDR3 is 13 residues long. The germline CDR1 and CDR2 sequences are SGHNT and YYREEE (reference sequence). The CDR3 sequence: CASSASENYEQYF. The CDR3, as DNA: TGTGCCAGCTCCGCTAGCGAGAACTACGAGCAGTACTTC.

The J gene is TRBJ2-2, the V gene TRBV6-5; D gene ambiguous. CDR1 is MNHEY, CDR2 SVGAGI, per germline. V dropped 5 bases and J dropped 0 bases, with 1 base sitting between them. The CDR3 runs to 12 residues. CDR3: CASSANTGELFF. CDR3 sequence (DNA): TGTGCCAGCAGTGCGAACACCGGGGAGCTGTTTTTT.

This sequence joins TRBV7-9 and TRBJ1-1; no definite D call. Trimming cost V 2 bases and J 1 base, with 14 bases left between them. Germline lookup yields CDR1 SEHNR and CDR2 FQNEAQ (reference sequence). This CDR3 spans 16 amino acids. CDR3 protein: CASSLSQEAANTEAFF. In DNA, the CDR3 is TGTGCCAGCAGCTTATCCCAGGAGGCGGCGAACACTGAAGCTTTCTTT.

This rearrangement joins TRBV9 to TRBJ2-7, with 7 bases matching TRBD1. The germline V gene encodes CDR1 SGDLS and CDR2 YYNGEE. The CDR3 runs 14 residues. Trimming took 0 bases from V and 4 from J; bases not matched to a gene: 4. The CDR3 region has the DNA TGTGCCAGCAGCGTAGGGGACAGTAAGTACGAGCAGTACTTC. It specifies CASSVGDSKYEQYF.

This clone was seen only once. The V call is TRBV19, the J call TRBJ2-5; D is unclear. The CDR3 sequence is 12 residues long. V gave up 2 bases and J gave up 4 bases, with 5 bases separating them. CDR1 and CDR2 (germline): LNHDA, SQIVND (reference sequence). The CDR3 DNA reads as TGTGCCAGTAGTATACCGGGAGAGACCCAGTACTTC. This sequence encodes CASSIPGETQYF.

In this sample, this clone turned up once. The chain couples TRBV9 to TRBJ2-1; tentatively, D is TRBD1 (6 bases). CDR1 and CDR2 (germline): SGDLS, YYNGEE. This CDR3 has 14 amino acids. The V and J ends lost 3 bases and 4 bases respectively, with 11 bases between them. The CDR3, as DNA: TGTGCCAGCAGCGGATCAGGGGTTTACAATGAGCAGTTCTTC. Its translation is CASSGSGVYNEQFF.

J is TRBJ1-5 and V is TRBV5-1, with D unresolved. CDR3 length: 13 residues. Germline V lookup: CDR1 SGHRS, CDR2 YFSETQ. With 0 bases removed from V and 8 bases from J, the gap between germline ends came to 9 bases. The DNA for the CDR3 is TGCGCCAGCAGCTTGGGGGGATGGGAGCCCCAGCATTTT. This codes for CASSLGGWEPQHF.

This chain connects TRBV5-4 to TRBJ2-3; maybe TRBD2 (6 bases). V was cut by 0 bases and J by 0 bases, with 11 bases left in between. From germline, CDR1 is SGHNT and CDR2 YYREEE (reference sequence). This CDR3 contains 16 residues. Written as DNA, the CDR3 is TGTGCCAGCAGCTTGGACTCCGGGACTAGCACAGATACGCAGTATTTT. It translates to CASSLDSGTSTDTQYF.

To note about this clone: Different DNA sequences within this sample yield the same CDR3. The genes are TRBV5-6 and TRBJ2-7, with D tentatively TRBD1 or TRBD2 (5 bases each). Trimming took off 2 bases at V and 1 base at J, with 10 bases between the two ends. This CDR3 is built from 14 residues. CDR1 is SGHDT, CDR2 YYEEEE, per germline. The CDR3 spells CASSFGTLSYEQYF. The CDR3 coding sequence is TGTGCCAGCAGCTTCGGGACCCTATCCTACGAGCAGTACTTC.

This clone appeared a single time. Other DNA variants within this sample encode the same CDR3. This CDR3 is CAWSLSGSYEQYF. The CDR3 bases are TGTGCCTGGAGTCTCAGCGGGAGTTACGAGCAGTACTTC. This chain uses TRBV30 with TRBJ2-7, with TRBD2 matching over 8 bases. V was pared by 2 bases and J by 4 bases, with 4 bases of the junction left unmatched. Germline assignment: CDR1 GTSNPN and CDR2 SVGIG (reference sequence). The CDR3 sequence is 13 residues long.

The chain joins TRBV19 to TRBJ1-1; TRBD1 agrees at 7 bases. Germline CDR1 and CDR2: LNHDA and SQIVND (reference sequence). The J segment lost 4 bases and the V segment lost 10 bases, leaving 9 bases of the junction unmatched. This CDR3 is built from 13 residues. This chain's CDR3 is CATSTGVGTEAFF. The CDR3 nucleotides are TGTGCCACCTCTACAGGGGTGGGCACTGAAGCTTTCTTT.

The V gene is TRBV11-2, the J gene TRBJ2-2, with TRBD1 as a possible D gene (6 bases). Trimming removed 3 bases at V and 3 bases at J, with 11 bases between. Germline CDR1 is SGHAT and CDR2 is FQNNGV. The CDR3 contains 15 residues. This chain's CDR3 is CASSFRDTYTGELFF. CDR3 bases: TGTGCCAGCAGCTTCCGGGACACATACACCGGGGAGCTGTTTTTT.

The chain has TRBV12-1 and TRBJ2-3; the table's D call, TRBD2, has no DNA check behind it. TRBV12-1 is labeled a pseudogene. CDR3 length equals 18 residues. CDR3 sequence reads: CASRAPSGSRLNTDTQYF. CDR3 nucleotides: TGTGCCAGCAGGGCGCCCAGCGGGAGCCGCCTCAACACAGATACGCAGTATTTT.

The V call is TRBV10-3, the J call TRBJ1-2, with a weak D call TRBD1 (5 bases). The CDR3 length is 14 residues. Germline-derived CDR1 and CDR2 are ENHRY and SYGVKD. V lost 11 bases and J lost 6, with 22 bases in between. CDR3 loop: CASFTGGGDDGYTF. CDR3 nucleotide sequence: TGTGCCTCTTTCACCGGTGGGGGGGACGATGGCTACACCTTC.

The chain is built from TRBV9 and TRBJ2-3, with 7 bases identical to TRBD1. There are 15 residues in the CDR3. Germline V gives CDR1 SGDLS, CDR2 YYNGEE. V shed 3 bases and J 4 bases; nucleotides not matched to a gene: 8. This CDR3 is CASSASGTVSDTQYF. CDR3 bases: TGTGCCAGCAGCGCCTCCGGGACAGTGTCAGATACGCAGTATTTT.

The chain carries TRBV5-1 and TRBJ2-1, with 13 bases lining up with TRBD2. From germline, CDR1 is SGHRS and CDR2 YFSETQ. The V segment lost 6 bases and the J segment 5 bases; nucleotides outside the gene matches: 8. The CDR3 contains 16 residues. In DNA, the CDR3 is TGCGCCAGCACTTCCCGTACTAGCGGGAGGGACAATGAGCAGTTCTTC. Its translation: CASTSRTSGRDNEQFF.

The V and J genes are TRBV28 and TRBJ2-5; 7 positions match TRBD1. This CDR3 comprises 16 residues. Germline CDR1 and CDR2: MDHEN and SYDVKM. V shed 6 bases and J 1 base; nucleotides not matched to a gene: 11. For the CDR3, the DNA is TGTGCCAGCAGCGACCTCTTGGGACAGCTCCAAGAGACCCAGTACTTC. It specifies CASSDLLGQLQETQYF.

The CDR3 region is CASSIGVPNEQFF. As DNA, the CDR3 is TGTGCCAGCAGCATCGGGGTTCCCAATGAGCAGTTCTTC. V and J are TRBV11-3 and TRBJ2-1; D perhaps matches TRBD2 (5 bases). This CDR3 comprises 13 residues. Trimming pared 5 bases from V and 6 bases from J, leaving 11 bases between. Germline values: CDR1 SGHNT, CDR2 YENEEA. Variable domain in full (rest from reference TRBV11-3 and TRBJ2-1): EAGVVQSPRYKIIEKKQPVAFWCNPISGHNTLYWYLQNLGQGPELLIRYENEEAVDDSQLPKDRFSAERLKGVDSTLKIQPAELGDSAVYLCASSIGVPNEQFFGPGTRLTVL.

Only a few counts were recorded for this clone. J is TRBJ1-2 and V is TRBV28; 8 bases map to TRBD1. This CDR3 spans 13 amino acids. The germline V gene encodes CDR1 MDHEN and CDR2 SYDVKM. The V gene end was trimmed by 4 bases and the J gene end by 8 bases; junction bases not matched to a gene: 6. The CDR3 sequence is CASSWTGSEGYTF. CDR3 nucleotides: TGTGCCAGCAGTTGGACAGGGTCTGAGGGCTACACCTTC.

The chain joins TRBV5-6 to TRBJ2-7; D is unclear. The germline V gene encodes CDR1 SGHDT and CDR2 YYEEEE. Between the trimmed V and J ends, which lost 1 base and 0 bases, there was a span of 5 bases. This CDR3 has 13 amino acids. CDR3 sequence: CASSLFNSYEQYF. The CDR3 nucleotides are TGTGCCAGCAGCTTGTTCAACTCCTACGAGCAGTACTTC.